This entry describes one T cell receptor (beta chain). Which antigen it targets is not known. It has no much larger one-base neighbor in the sample; base qualities were not kept. Sequences SGHTA (CDR1) and FQGTGA (CDR2) are obtained from the germline V gene. V is pared back by 3 bases and J by 5 bases, with 11 bases lying between the germline termini. Counted from cysteine to phenylalanine, this CDR3 has 13 amino acids. The only DNA kept is the CDR3, 39 bases in frame from the first base. The sample comes from a study of cytomegalovirus exposure and HLA in healthy donors (dated by TCRdb to between 2016 and 2019). In terms of the full investigation: A later analysis indicated that the roughly 120 validation repertoires were generated on the platform also employed for the 666 repertoires of the first cohort. The aim of the study was to test whether cataloging public T cell receptors could identify signatures of past pathogen exposure. In addition to the first cohort of about 650 subjects, a separate validation cohort of approximately 110 different subjects was used. To predict cytomegalovirus infection status, the study combined high-throughput TCR immunosequencing, statistical association of individual TCRs with disease status, and machine learning. The paper's findings and limits, for the study overall: Most TCR sequences were seen in very few donors, while some public TCRs were found in many individuals. Cytomegalovirus status was reported to be diagnosed by the classifier with high specificity and sensitivity in both the original and validation cohorts. A later analysis had no HLA typing for the validation cohort, so co-occurrence there was scored across all 130 or so repertoires. The study gave a list of around 170 TCR beta chains associated with cytomegalovirus. A few of the identified cytomegalovirus-associated TCR beta chains were confirmed in vitro to be specific for cytomegalovirus antigens. The authors suggested that the approach could potentially be extended to other disease states and immunological phenotypes. Subsequent analysis determined that TCRs grouped into clusters in the first cohort also showed a tendency toward co-occurrence across the roughly 120 validation repertoires, and about 93% of cluster scores exceeded 0.

Donors formed part of the validation cohort, which comprised 120 or so subjects and was distinct from the first cohort of some 700 subjects. The protocol used for the library was the immunoSEQ multiplex PCR assay. In the paper's pipeline: A statistical classification framework was built for diagnosing cytomegalovirus status from the catalog of TCR beta chain sequences. TCRdb mirrors the immuneACCESS table, restricted to in-frame sequences. Some clones are absent from its copies; in checked studies, under half trace to an unresolved V gene, and the reason for the others is unknown. Clone size and V and J calls were adopted from that table, with D and trimming inferred from the DNA. Counted in this sample were roughly 330,000 clones; around 90% of them appeared once. 0.95% to 1.5% of the sample is held by the ten biggest clonotypes.

This TCR was sampled from a woman aged 25 to 39 in good health and CMV-seropositive. The rearranged segments are TRBV7-3 and TRBJ2-7; confidence is insufficient to name the D gene. Sequencing was done on a sample of PBMCs. The CDR3: CASSLGSLNEQYF. The sequence in DNA is TGTGCCAGCAGCTTGGGTAGCCTGAACGAGCAGTACTTC.